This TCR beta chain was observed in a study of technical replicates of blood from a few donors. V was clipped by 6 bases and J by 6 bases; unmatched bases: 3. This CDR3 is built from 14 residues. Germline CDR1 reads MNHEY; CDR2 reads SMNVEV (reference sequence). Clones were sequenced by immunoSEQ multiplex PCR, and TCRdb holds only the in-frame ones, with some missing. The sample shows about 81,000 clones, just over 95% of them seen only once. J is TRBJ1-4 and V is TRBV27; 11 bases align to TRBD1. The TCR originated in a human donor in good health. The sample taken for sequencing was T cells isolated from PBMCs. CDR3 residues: CASSRDRGDEKLFF. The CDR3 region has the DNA TGTGCCAGCAGCAGGGACAGGGGGGATGAAAAACTGTTTTTT.